These 30 T cell receptor beta chains originate from one sample sequenced in a study of T-cell reconstitution after alpha-beta-depleted transplantation in children (dated by TCRdb to about 2016). Receptors were amplified or captured by PCR. Instrument on record: Illumina HiSeq 2500. Molecular barcoding was employed in the preparation of TCR libraries, with unique molecular identifiers being used to normalize TCRbeta repertoire quantification. TCRdb's own reprocessing of the public reads used fastp at Q25 and MiXCR and kept productive beta chains. Each CDR3 protein appears once, grouped with its most common genes and DNA. The sample table lists about 610,000 distinct CDR3 sequences, over 9.5% of them with a count of one. The biggest ten clones account for less than 5% of the sample. The sequencing used PBMCs from the stem cell graft donor, collected from the stem cell graft. The receptor source for this set is a human donor who donated a stem cell graft to a child with acute myeloid leukemia.

The J gene is TRBJ2-7, the V gene TRBV28, with 8 bases matching TRBD1. After removal of 4 bases from V and 3 bases from J, the junction contained 8 bases not matched to a gene. Per the germline V gene, CDR1 is MDHEN and CDR2 is SYDVKM. The CDR3 runs to 15 residues. CDR3 amino acids: CASSSSGTGHYEQYF. CDR3 DNA sequence: TGTGCCAGCAGTTCCTCCGGGACAGGCCACTACGAGCAGTACTTC.

This sequence joins TRBV12-3 or TRBV12-4 and TRBJ2-1; D not resolved. V was pared by 5 bases and J by 2 bases, with 13 bases between. There are 15 residues in the CDR3. The DNA of the CDR3 is TGTGCCAGCAGTCCGAGTATGGTCCCCTACAATGAGCAGTTCTTC. It yields the protein CASSPSMVPYNEQFF.

V is TRBV30 and J is TRBJ2-1; the D call may be TRBD1 or TRBD2 (6 bases each). V shed 1 base and J shed 8 bases, with 9 bases lying between them. The CDR3 consists of 12 residues. From germline, CDR1 is GTSNPN and CDR2 SVGIG (reference sequence). The CDR3 is CAWSGRGYEQFF. In DNA, the CDR3 is TGTGCCTGGAGTGGGAGGGGGTATGAGCAGTTCTTC.

This clonotype has more than one count but fewer than ten. V gene TRBV6-2 or TRBV6-3 combines with J gene TRBJ2-7; 9 bases map to TRBD1. Germline-derived CDR1 and CDR2 are MNHEY and SVGEGT. There are 16 residues in the CDR3. V dropped 2 bases and J dropped 2; count of bases not matched to a gene: 7. The CDR3 DNA is TGTGCCAGCAGTTACCTCCGGGACAGGGCCACCTACGAGCAGTACTTC. Amino acids: CASSYLRDRATYEQYF.

This clonotype was seen more than once but under ten times. The chain recombines TRBV7-9 with TRBJ1-1; D not certain. Germline CDR1 reads SEHNR; CDR2 reads FQNEAQ (reference sequence). Trimming stripped 1 base from V and 1 base from J, with 7 bases between. This CDR3 is 14 amino acids long. In nucleotides, the CDR3 is TGTGCCAGCAGCTTAGATCAGGAGAACACTGAAGCTTTCTTT. This encodes CASSLDQENTEAFF.

The chain is built from TRBV7-9 and TRBJ2-1; D might be TRBD2 (5 bases). Germline V lookup: CDR1 SEHNR, CDR2 FQNEAQ (reference sequence). V was pared by 0 bases and J by 4 bases, with 13 bases between. The CDR3 sequence is 16 residues long. CDR3 in DNA: TGTGCCAGCAGCTTAGCGGGTGCCTCGGGATACAATGAGCAGTTCTTC. Protein sequence: CASSLAGASGYNEQFF.

This clonotype has ten or more counts. V and J are TRBV29-1 and TRBJ2-1, with 10 positions matching TRBD2. The length of the CDR3 is 17 residues. Germline V gives CDR1 SQVTM, CDR2 ANQGSEA. Unmatched junction bases numbered 8, after V lost 3 bases and J lost 0 bases. CDR3 sequence (DNA): TGCAGCGTTGACCGAGCGGGAGGGTTCCCCTCCTACAATGAGCAGTTCTTC. Translation gives CSVDRAGGFPSYNEQFF.

This clonotype was counted ten times or more. The chain uses TRBV29-1 and TRBJ1-3; 7 bases are a match to TRBD1. With 4 bases clipped from V and 3 bases from J, the junction kept 6 bases outside the gene matches. Germline CDR1 SQVTM, CDR2 ANQGSEA. The CDR3 runs to 14 residues. In nucleotides, the CDR3 is TGCAGCGTTGGGTTGGCAGGGGGTGGAAACACCATATATTTT. This translates into CSVGLAGGGNTIYF. Full variable domain (outside the CDR3, taken from reference TRBV29-1 and TRBJ1-3): SAVISQKPSRDICQRGTSLTIQCQVDSQVTMMFWYRQQPGQSLTLIATANQGSEATYESGFVIDKFPISRPNLTFSTLTVSNMSPEDSSIYLCSVGLAGGGNTIYFGEGSWLTVV.

There are many counts of this clonotype. This rearrangement joins TRBV12-3 or TRBV12-4 to TRBJ2-3; possibly TRBD1 for D (6 bases). This CDR3 has 15 residues. The germline V and J ends were trimmed by 3 bases and 1 base, with 11 bases remaining between them. In DNA form, the CDR3 reads TGTGCCAGCAGTTTTCCGACAGGCGGCACAGATACGCAGTATTTT. Translating gives CASSFPTGGTDTQYF.

This clonotype was counted only a few times. The gene calls are TRBV27 and TRBJ2-5; D may be TRBD2 (5 bases). The CDR3 length is 15 residues. From germline, CDR1 is MNHEY and CDR2 SMNVEV (reference sequence). V lost 8 bases and J 4 bases, leaving 20 bases between the germline ends. In DNA form, the CDR3 reads TGTGCCAGCCGGGAAGATAGCCCGCTGGGAGAGACCCAGTACTTC. It codes for CASREDSPLGETQYF.

V is TRBV9 and J is TRBJ2-1; D not certain. CDR3 length equals 16 residues. V was trimmed by 0 bases and J by 4 bases, leaving 14 bases between them. Germline V CDR1 and CDR2: SGDLS, YYNGEE. CDR3 DNA: TGTGCCAGCAGCGTAGAAAGCGACGGATGGTACAATGAGCAGTTCTTC. It codes for CASSVESDGWYNEQFF.

This clonotype was found many times. CDR3 sequence (DNA): TGTGCCAGCAGTCCTGGTCGTGGTAGCGGGCCTAACAATGAGCAGTTCTTC. Amino acid sequence: CASSPGRGSGPNNEQFF. The chain has TRBV12-3 or TRBV12-4 and TRBJ2-1; TRBD2 aligns across 7 bases. The CDR3 extends over 17 amino acids. V was pared by 5 bases and J by 5 bases, with 15 bases of the junction left unmatched.

This clonotype showed up many times. The chain carries TRBV10-3 and TRBJ2-3; TRBD2 agrees at 12 bases. CDR3 length: 22 residues. V dropped 3 bases and J dropped 2; count of bases not matched to a gene: 21. Germline CDR1 reads ENHRY; CDR2 reads SYGVKD. The CDR3 region has the DNA TGTGCCATCAGTGAACCGACGAGGGGGCGCGAACTAGCGGGAGGTTACACAGATACGCAGTATTTT. Its protein product is CAISEPTRGRELAGGYTDTQYF.

The V call is TRBV3-1, the J call TRBJ1-2; D is unclear. The CDR3 contains 14 residues. Germline V gene lookup returns CDR1 LGHDT and CDR2 YNNKEL (reference sequence). With 2 bases removed from V and 5 bases from J, the gap between germline ends came to 12 bases. This chain's CDR3 is CASSQYQVGYGYTF. The CDR3 nucleotides are TGTGCCAGCAGCCAATATCAGGTTGGATATGGCTACACCTTC.

This clonotype was observed a few times. This chain links TRBV20-1 with TRBJ2-3; D is undetermined. Trimming took 6 bases from V and 0 from J, leaving 10 bases between them. The germline V gene encodes CDR1 DFQATT and CDR2 SNEGSKA (reference sequence). The CDR3 runs to 13 residues. The DNA of the CDR3 is TGCAGTGCCCTATGGGGTAGCACAGATACGCAGTATTTT. This sequence encodes CSALWGSTDTQYF.

The chain couples TRBV4-2 to TRBJ2-7; 8 bases agree with TRBD1. The V gene end was trimmed by 0 bases and the J gene end by 5 bases; junction bases not matched to a gene: 6. CDR1 and CDR2 (germline): LGHNA, YNFKEQ. The CDR3 sequence is 15 residues long. CDR3: CASSQDQGQVDEQYF. The CDR3, as DNA: TGTGCCAGCAGCCAAGATCAGGGACAGGTCGACGAGCAGTACTTC.

This clonotype occurred many times. The chain links TRBV12-3 or TRBV12-4 to TRBJ2-3, with TRBD2 as a possible D gene (5 bases). This CDR3 is built from 14 residues. V dropped 3 bases and J dropped 4 bases, with 11 bases sitting between them. In DNA, the CDR3 is TGTGCCAGCAGTTTGGTGGGAGTATCAGATACGCAGTATTTT. Its protein is CASSLVGVSDTQYF.

This clonotype was counted ten times or more. The rearrangement links TRBV27 to TRBJ2-2, with 8 bases that match TRBD2. The V segment lost 6 bases and the J segment 1 base; nucleotides outside the gene matches: 7. The CDR3 is made up of 16 amino acids. Germline V gives CDR1 MNHEY, CDR2 SMNVEV (reference sequence). Here the CDR3 reads CASRPGRAQNTGELFF. The CDR3 bases are TGTGCCAGCAGGCCCGGGAGGGCGCAGAACACCGGGGAGCTGTTTTTT.

V is TRBV5-1 and J is TRBJ2-1; D uncertain. The CDR3 runs to 15 residues. CDR1 is SGHRS and CDR2 is YFSETQ in the germline V gene. The V end lost 0 bases, the J end lost 2 bases, and 9 bases lay between the germline ends. CDR3 DNA sequence: TGCGCCAGCAGCTTGGCCTCCAATACCTACAATGAGCAGTTCTTC. It encodes CASSLASNTYNEQFF.

This clonotype turned up a few times. V and J are TRBV20-1 and TRBJ2-7; TRBD1 agrees at 7 bases. The CDR3 covers 15 residues. Germline loops: CDR1 DFQATT, CDR2 SNEGSKA (reference sequence). Losses at the gene ends were 1 base for V and 2 bases for J; bases not matched to a gene: 8. For the CDR3, the DNA is TGCAGTGCTAGAGCTAGGACAGGCGTGACCTACGAGCAGTACTTC. Its protein product is CSARARTGVTYEQYF.

The CDR3 region is CASSLETDVAYEQYF. CDR3 DNA sequence: TGTGCCAGCAGCTTGGAAACGGATGTCGCCTACGAGCAGTACTTC. The chain couples TRBV5-6 to TRBJ2-7; D is unclear. V was cut by 0 bases and J by 2 bases, with 12 bases left in between. This CDR3 has 15 amino acids. CDR1 SGHDT and CDR2 YYEEEE come from the germline V gene. Full variable domain (missing parts from reference TRBV5-6 and TRBJ2-7): DAGVTQSPTHLIKTRGQQVTLRCSPKSGHDTVSWYQQALGQGPQFIFQYYEEEERQRGNFPDRFSGHQFPNYSSELNVNALLLGDSALYLCASSLETDVAYEQYFGPGTRLTVT.

The chain uses TRBV9 and TRBJ2-7; D uncertain. Germline lookup yields CDR1 SGDLS and CDR2 YYNGEE. The CDR3 runs to 15 residues. The V end was cut by 4 bases, the J end by 1 base, with 15 bases between. This chain's CDR3 is CASSPHDKSSYEQYF. The CDR3, as DNA: TGTGCCAGCAGCCCCCATGACAAATCTTCCTACGAGCAGTACTTC.

This clonotype was seen at least ten times. The chain employs TRBV7-2 and TRBJ2-7; 11 bases agree with TRBD2. V dropped 2 bases and J dropped 2; count of bases not matched to a gene: 2. In germline, CDR1 is SGHTA, CDR2 FQGNSA. The CDR3 extends over 15 amino acids. The CDR3 DNA reads TGTGCCAGCAGCTTAATGGGACTAGCGGCCTACGAGCAGTACTTC. Amino acid sequence: CASSLMGLAAYEQYF.

This clonotype came up a few times. The chain links TRBV5-1 to TRBJ2-7; perhaps TRBD1 as D (5 bases). V gave up 4 bases and J gave up 0 bases, with 17 bases separating them. Germline V gene data show CDR1 as SGHRS and CDR2 as YFSETQ. The CDR3 extends over 16 amino acids. Written as DNA, the CDR3 is TGCGCCAGCAGCCGTTTGGGGCCACCGAGCTCCTACGAGCAGTACTTC. Translated: CASSRLGPPSSYEQYF.

This clonotype appeared many times. This sequence joins TRBV20-1 and TRBJ1-5, with 7 bases that match TRBD1. Trimming cost V 6 bases and J 2 bases; bases outside gene matches: 7. Germline V lookup: CDR1 DFQATT, CDR2 SNEGSKA (reference sequence). This CDR3 is 14 amino acids long. CDR3 in amino acids: CSASGQQGNQPQHF. The CDR3 DNA is TGCAGTGCATCGGGACAGCAGGGCAATCAGCCCCAGCATTTT.

The chain carries TRBV7-9 and TRBJ2-7; the D gene is possibly TRBD1 (6 bases). CDR1 and CDR2 (germline): SEHNR, FQNEAQ (reference sequence). With 4 bases removed from V and 3 bases from J, the gap between germline ends came to 10 bases. This CDR3 spans 13 amino acids. CDR3 bases: TGTGCCAGCAGCTCTGGACAGTACTACGAGCAGTACTTC. It translates to CASSSGQYYEQYF.

There are many counts of this clonotype. The chain links TRBV29-1 to TRBJ1-1; D perhaps matches TRBD1 (5 bases). Per germline, CDR1 SQVTM and CDR2 ANQGSEA. The CDR3 is made up of 15 amino acids. V lost 4 bases to trimming and J lost 5 bases, with 20 bases between them. CDR3 loop: CSVGPRVERSTEAFF. The CDR3, as DNA: TGCAGCGTTGGTCCCAGGGTAGAACGTAGTACTGAAGCTTTCTTT.

The V gene is TRBV24-1, the J gene TRBJ1-1; D uncertain. Germline V gene data show CDR1 as KGHDR and CDR2 as SFDVKD. The CDR3 spans 14 residues. V lost 4 bases and J 10 bases, leaving 18 bases between the germline ends. CDR3 coding DNA: TGTGCCACCAGTGAGTTTGGGAACTTGAAGGGAGCTTTCTTT. Translating gives CATSEFGNLKGAFF.

This clonotype was observed a handful of times. The CDR3 coding sequence is TGCGCCAGCAGCTTTTTGGGCGGGGGTCTCTCCTACGAGCAGTACTTC. Translated: CASSFLGGGLSYEQYF. This chain connects TRBV5-1 to TRBJ2-7; 7 bases map to TRBD2. This CDR3 contains 16 residues. Germline V gene sequence: CDR1 SGHRS, CDR2 YFSETQ. V trimming: 2 bases; J trimming: 0 bases; junction bases outside the gene matches: 8.

This clonotype has just a few counts. This rearrangement joins TRBV7-9 to TRBJ2-5; 7 nucleotides match TRBD1. The V gene's germline CDR1 is SEHNR and CDR2 FQNEAQ (reference sequence). This CDR3 has 17 residues. The ends lost 2 bases at V and 3 bases at J; junction bases unmatched: 12. The CDR3 region is CASSLSLAGGPKETQYF. The CDR3 region has the DNA TGTGCCAGCAGCTTATCGTTGGCAGGGGGTCCCAAAGAGACCCAGTACTTC. The full variable domain, completed using reference TRBV7-9 and TRBJ2-5, is DTGVSQNPRHKITKRGQNVTFRCDPISEHNRLYWYRQTLGQGPEFLTYFQNEAQLEKSRLLSDRFSAERPKGSFSTLEIQRTEQGDSAMYLCASSLSLAGGPKETQYFGPGTRLLVL.